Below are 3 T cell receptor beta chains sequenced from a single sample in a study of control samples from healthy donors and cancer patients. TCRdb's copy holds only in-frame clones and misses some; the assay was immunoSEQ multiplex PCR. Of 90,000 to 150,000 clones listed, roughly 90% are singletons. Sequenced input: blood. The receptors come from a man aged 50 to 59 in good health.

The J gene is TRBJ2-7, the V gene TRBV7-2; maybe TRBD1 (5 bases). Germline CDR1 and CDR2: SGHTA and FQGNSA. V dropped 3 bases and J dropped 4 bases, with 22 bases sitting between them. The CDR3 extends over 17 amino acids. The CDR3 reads CASSFSASPGKGYEQYF. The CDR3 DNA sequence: TGTGCCAGCAGCTTTTCAGCGAGTCCAGGGAAGGGGTACGAGCAGTACTTC.

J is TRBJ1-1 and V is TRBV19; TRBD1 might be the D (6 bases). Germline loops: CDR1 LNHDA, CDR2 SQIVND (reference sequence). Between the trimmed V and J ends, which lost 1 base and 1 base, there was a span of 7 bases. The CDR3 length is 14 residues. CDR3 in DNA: TGTGCCAGTAGTATAGGGGGGCGGAACACTGAAGCTTTCTTT. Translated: CASSIGGRNTEAFF.

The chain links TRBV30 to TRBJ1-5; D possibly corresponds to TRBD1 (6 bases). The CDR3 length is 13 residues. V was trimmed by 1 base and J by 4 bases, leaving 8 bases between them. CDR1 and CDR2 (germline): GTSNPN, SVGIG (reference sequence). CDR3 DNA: TGTGCCTGGAGTGGGGGGCGGAATCAGCCCCAGCATTTT. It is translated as CAWSGGRNQPQHF.